The 18 T cell receptor beta chains below come from one sample, sequenced in a study of cytomegalovirus exposure and HLA in healthy donors. The PCR had 60 Vbeta and 13 Jbeta primers. Using immunoSEQ multiplex PCR, the repertoire was profiled, and TCRdb retains in-frame clones only, with some absent. The sample shows 140,000 or so clones, under 90% of them seen only once. The specimen sequenced was PBMCs. Receptor source: a man aged 35-49 years in good health and CMV-seronegative.

This clone was observed at least ten times. The chain is built from TRBV5-1 and TRBJ2-6; D gene unclear. The CDR3 length is 16 residues. The V end was cut by 1 base, the J end by 0 bases, with 8 bases between. Germline CDR1 reads SGHRS; CDR2 reads YFSETQ. CDR3 amino acids: CASSLPVSSGANVLTF. The CDR3 DNA is TGCGCCAGCAGCTTGCCCGTTTCCTCTGGGGCCAACGTCCTGACTTTC.

The V call is TRBV9, the J call TRBJ1-1; a possible D gene is TRBD1 (5 bases). V gave up 0 bases and J gave up 5 bases, with 14 bases separating them. CDR3 length: 15 residues. Germline-derived CDR1 and CDR2 are SGDLS and YYNGEE. Here the CDR3 reads CASSVDGREATEAFF. For the CDR3, the DNA is TGTGCCAGCAGCGTAGATGGCAGGGAGGCGACTGAAGCTTTCTTT.

This chain links TRBV19 with TRBJ1-6; 8 bases are shared with TRBD1. The CDR3 loop spans 12 amino acids. Germline trimming cut 10 bases from V and 7 bases from J; bases unmatched to any gene: 3. CDR1 and CDR2 from the germline V gene are LNHDA and SQIVND (reference sequence). CDR3 sequence: CATRTGNSPLHF. DNA for the CDR3: TGTGCCACTAGGACAGGGAATTCACCCCTCCACTTT.

The chain is built from TRBV30 and TRBJ2-7, with D possibly being TRBD2 (7 bases). The V gene's germline CDR1 is GTSNPN and CDR2 SVGIG (reference sequence). With 1 base removed from V and 2 bases from J, the gap between germline ends came to 18 bases. The CDR3 runs 16 residues. CDR3 sequence reads: CAWSAPRGGETYEQYF. The CDR3 DNA sequence: TGTGCCTGGAGTGCGCCAAGGGGGGGGGAAACCTACGAGCAGTACTTC.

The genes are TRBV27 and TRBJ1-2; TRBD1 aligns across 9 bases. The V gene end was trimmed by 7 bases and the J gene end by 4 bases; junction bases not matched to a gene: 4. Germline CDR1 is MNHEY and CDR2 is SMNVEV (reference sequence). This CDR3 has 13 residues. CDR3 in DNA: TGTGCCAGCACCGGGACAGGGTCCTATGGCTACACCTTC. Protein: CASTGTGSYGYTF.

V and J are TRBV6-4 and TRBJ2-3; TRBD2 aligns across 12 bases. From germline, CDR1 is MRHNA and CDR2 SNTAGT. Unmatched junction bases numbered 4, after V lost 2 bases and J lost 4 bases. CDR3 length: 16 residues. The CDR3 here is CASSDRASGGADTQYF. Here the CDR3 DNA reads TGTGCCAGCAGTGACCGGGCTAGCGGGGGGGCAGATACGCAGTATTTT.

The chain joins TRBV5-6 to TRBJ1-2, with 10 bases fitting TRBD1. The V gene end was trimmed by 3 bases and the J gene end by 3 bases; junction bases not matched to a gene: 5. Germline V lookup: CDR1 SGHDT, CDR2 YYEEEE. There are 15 residues in the CDR3. The CDR3, as DNA: TGTGCCAGCAGCTCCCGGACAGGGGGTCACTATGGCTACACCTTC. Its protein is CASSSRTGGHYGYTF.

This clone was seen only a few times. For the CDR3, the DNA is TGTGCCAGCCGGGGACAGGTTAGCAATCAGCCCCAGCATTTT. Amino acids: CASRGQVSNQPQHF. The chain uses TRBV18 and TRBJ1-5; 8 bases map to TRBD1. The CDR3 consists of 14 residues. Trimming at V came to 8 bases and at J to 0 bases, leaving 3 bases not matched to a gene. The germline V gene has CDR1 KGHSH and CDR2 LQKENI.

The chain couples TRBV12-5 to TRBJ1-5; 7 bases map to TRBD1. The CDR3 extends over 17 amino acids. The ends lost 6 bases at V and 0 bases at J; junction bases unmatched: 11. Germline V gene sequence: CDR1 LGHNT, CDR2 FRNRAP. The CDR3 region is CASGRGQVPYSNQPQHF. The DNA for the CDR3 is TGTGCTAGTGGCCGAGGACAGGTCCCCTATAGCAATCAGCCCCAGCATTTT. Based on the CDR3 plus reference TRBV12-5 and TRBJ1-5, the full variable domain is DARVTQTPRHKVTEMGQEVTMRCQPILGHNTVFWYRQTMMQGLELLAYFRNRAPLDDSGMPKDRFSAEMPDATLATLKIQPSEPRDSAVYFCASGRGQVPYSNQPQHFGDGTRLSIL.

V is TRBV28 and J is TRBJ2-3; 10 positions match TRBD2. The CDR3 totals 16 residues. Trimming cost V 7 bases and J 1 base; bases outside gene matches: 8. The V gene's germline CDR1 is MDHEN and CDR2 SYDVKM. The chain's CDR3 is CASTHRTSGGTDTQYF. The CDR3 nucleotides are TGTGCCAGCACCCATAGGACTAGCGGTGGCACAGATACGCAGTATTTT.

The chain recombines TRBV25-1 with TRBJ2-3; tentatively, D is TRBD2 (5 bases). Trimming stripped 2 bases from V and 4 bases from J, with 10 bases between. The germline CDR1 and CDR2 sequences are MGHDK and SYGVNS. This CDR3 has 14 residues. The CDR3 DNA is TGTGCCAGCAGTGAAAATCGGGGTCCAGATACGCAGTATTTT. Translated, it gives CASSENRGPDTQYF.

This clone is a singleton in its sample. The chain links TRBV29-1 to TRBJ2-7, with 9 nucleotides matching TRBD1. V shed 7 bases, J shed 2 bases, and the junction held 6 bases outside the gene matches. The CDR3 consists of 13 residues. Germline CDR1 and CDR2: SQVTM and ANQGSEA. The CDR3 coding sequence is TGCAGCGCTGGACAGGGGAGGACCTACGAGCAGTACTTC. Residues: CSAGQGRTYEQYF.

The J gene is TRBJ2-3, the V gene TRBV4-1; 11 bases are a match to TRBD2. Per the germline V gene, CDR1 is MGHRA and CDR2 is YSYEKL. There are 16 residues in the CDR3. V was clipped by 4 bases and J by 6 bases; unmatched bases: 9. The CDR3, as DNA: TGCGCCAGCAGCCTACCGGGACTAGCGGTGATGGATACGCAGTATTTT. Protein sequence: CASSLPGLAVMDTQYF.

The chain combines TRBV11-2 with TRBJ2-5, with D tentatively TRBD1 (6 bases). Germline V gene lookup returns CDR1 SGHAT and CDR2 FQNNGV. CDR3 length equals 16 residues. V was shortened by 2 bases and J by 2 bases, with 15 bases between the two germline ends. The CDR3 loop is CASSLSLPDRQETQYF. The CDR3 nucleotides are TGTGCCAGCAGCTTATCCCTTCCGGACAGACAAGAGACCCAGTACTTC.

The chain combines TRBV5-1 with TRBJ2-4; 14 bases map to TRBD2. V was pared by 4 bases and J by 5 bases, with 5 bases of the junction left unmatched. The germline V gene has CDR1 SGHRS and CDR2 YFSETQ. There are 16 residues in the CDR3. The CDR3: CASSPGLAGGQNIQYF. CDR3 DNA sequence: TGCGCCAGCAGCCCAGGACTAGCGGGGGGCCAAAACATTCAGTACTTC.

This chain joins TRBV30 and TRBJ2-4; 8 positions agree with TRBD1. The ends lost 4 bases at V and 4 bases at J; junction bases unmatched: 6. This CDR3 has 14 residues. The germline V gene has CDR1 GTSNPN and CDR2 SVGIG (reference sequence). In DNA form, the CDR3 reads TGTGCCTGGATTTCAGGACAGGGAAAAAACATTCAGTACTTC. Protein product: CAWISGQGKNIQYF.

The chain joins TRBV10-3 to TRBJ2-1, with 8 bases fitting TRBD2. Per germline, CDR1 ENHRY and CDR2 SYGVKD. The V and J ends lost 2 bases and 7 bases, in that order; junction bases with no gene match: 7. CDR3 length equals 15 residues. The CDR3 loop is CAISEMASGSNEQFF. The CDR3 DNA follows: TGTGCCATCAGTGAGATGGCTAGCGGGTCGAATGAGCAGTTCTTC.

The chain uses TRBV7-7 and TRBJ2-1; 10 positions agree with TRBD2. V dropped 0 bases and J dropped 1; count of bases not matched to a gene: 12. The CDR3 is 20 amino acids. Germline V lookup: CDR1 SSHAT, CDR2 FNYEAQ (reference sequence). DNA of the CDR3: TGTGCCAGCAGCTTAGCGCCGAGCCAGCGGGGGGGCTCGTCCTACAATGAGCAGTTCTTC. Protein product: CASSLAPSQRGGSSYNEQFF.